This TCR beta chain came from a study of cytomegalovirus exposure and HLA in healthy donors. Turning to the study itself: Unique TCRs numbering 75 million to 95 million, obtained from HLA-typed donors, made up an early data release. Notes on the study in general: According to an earlier analysis, most TCR beta V segments yielded productive rearrangements about 90% or about 30% of the time. The listing of 150 or so TCR beta chains classed them as cytomegalovirus-associated.

The donors (healthy individuals) were bone marrow donors. PCR used 60 Vbeta primers and 13 Jbeta primers. Profiled with immunoSEQ multiplex PCR; TCRdb holds only in-frame clones, not every one. Of roughly 100,000 clones detected, 75% appear once; the ten largest clones hold approximately 2.6%. The CDR3 runs to 14 residues. Germline CDR1 reads MNHNY; CDR2 reads SVGAGI (reference sequence). The J segment lost 4 bases and the V segment lost 6 bases, leaving 9 bases of the junction unmatched. On this clone: The antigen remains unidentified.

Sequencing was carried out using PBMCs. The V and J genes are TRBV6-6 and TRBJ2-7; TRBD1 matches 7 bases. This TCR derives from a male donor in good health and CMV-seropositive. CDR3 region: CASSLQGSGYEQYF. The CDR3 region has the DNA TGTGCCAGCAGCTTACAGGGGTCGGGGTACGAGCAGTACTTC.